The TCR beta chain under discussion was sequenced for a study of control samples from healthy donors and cancer patients. Sequencing was performed with immunoSEQ multiplex PCR; in TCRdb, only in-frame clones are kept and a portion is missing. This sample has roughly 70,000 clones; about 94% occur once, and the top ten carry 2.5% to 3%. The CDR3 sequence is 11 residues long. The sample was blood. This TCR was sampled from a woman aged 25 to 39 in good health. The chain has TRBV12-2 and TRBJ1-2; the table calls TRBD1, which could not be checked here. TRBV12-2 is annotated as a pseudogene. CDR3 residues: CASRPGQLYTF. The CDR3 DNA follows: TGTGCAAGTCGCCCCGGACAGCTCTACACCTTC.